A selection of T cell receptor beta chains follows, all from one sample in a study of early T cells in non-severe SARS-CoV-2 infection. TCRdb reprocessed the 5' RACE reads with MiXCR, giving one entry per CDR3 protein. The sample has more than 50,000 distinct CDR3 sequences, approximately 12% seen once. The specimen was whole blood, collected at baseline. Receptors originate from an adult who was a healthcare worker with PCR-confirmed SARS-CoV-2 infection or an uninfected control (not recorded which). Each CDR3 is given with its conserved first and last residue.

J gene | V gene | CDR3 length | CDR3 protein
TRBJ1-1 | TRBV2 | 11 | CARGLGAEAFF
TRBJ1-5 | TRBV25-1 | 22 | CANTNRRHRGLAGTRSNQPQHF
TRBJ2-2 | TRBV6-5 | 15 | CASQRTSENTGELFF
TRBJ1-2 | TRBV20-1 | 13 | CSARRGQGEGYTF
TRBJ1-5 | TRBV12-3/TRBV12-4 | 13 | CASSLQFNQPQHF
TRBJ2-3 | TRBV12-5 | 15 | CASNYGARSADTQYF
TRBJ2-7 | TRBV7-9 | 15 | CASSSGLRSSYEQYF
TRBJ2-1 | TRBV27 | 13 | CASSLNFLNEQFF
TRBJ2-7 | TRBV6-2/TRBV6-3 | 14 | CASRPGTGHYEQYF
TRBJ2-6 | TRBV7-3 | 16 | CASSQDRSSGANVLTF
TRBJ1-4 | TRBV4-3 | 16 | CASSQFWGAGYEKLFF
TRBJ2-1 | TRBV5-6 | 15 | CASSLRGNTYNEQFF
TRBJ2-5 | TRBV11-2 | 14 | CASSFAGAQETQYF
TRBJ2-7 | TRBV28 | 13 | CASSRTVTYEQYF
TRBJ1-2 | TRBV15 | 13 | CATSRTANYGYTF
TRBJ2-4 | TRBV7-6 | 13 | CASSTRQENIQYF
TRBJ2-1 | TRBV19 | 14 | CASSISSSYNEQFF
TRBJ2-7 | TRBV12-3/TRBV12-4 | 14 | CASSVRVRVYEQYF
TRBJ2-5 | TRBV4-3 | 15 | CASSQDPGPRETQYF
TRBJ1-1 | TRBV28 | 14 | CATRNRVFGTEAFF
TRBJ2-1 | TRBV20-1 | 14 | CSARVAGRFDEQFF
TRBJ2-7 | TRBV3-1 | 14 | CASSQRASGTEQYF
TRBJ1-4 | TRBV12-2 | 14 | CASRHRGHNEKLFF
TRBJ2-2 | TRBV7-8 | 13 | CASSLGPTGELFF
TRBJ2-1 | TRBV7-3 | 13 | CASSIRAFNEQFF
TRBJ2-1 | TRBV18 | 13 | CASSSSGWDEQFF
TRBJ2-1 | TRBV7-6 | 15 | CASSVEWGVGNEQFF
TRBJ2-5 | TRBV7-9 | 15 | CASSLGSSVRETQYF
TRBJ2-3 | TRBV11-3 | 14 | CASSPRQGSDTQYF
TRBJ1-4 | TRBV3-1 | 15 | CASSHQGRQNEKLFF
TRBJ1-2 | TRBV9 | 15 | CASSALGRGNYGYTF
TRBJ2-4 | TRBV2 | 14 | CASSSRGNKNIQYF
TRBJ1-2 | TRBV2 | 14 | CASSRTTGRNGYTF
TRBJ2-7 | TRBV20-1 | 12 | CSAHSGAYEQYF
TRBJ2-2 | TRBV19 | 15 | CASSRGKLGAGELFF
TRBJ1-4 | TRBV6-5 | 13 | CASRNQMDEKLFF
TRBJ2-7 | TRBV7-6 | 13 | CASSLAASYEQYF
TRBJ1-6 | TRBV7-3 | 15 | CASSLSGGGDSPLHF
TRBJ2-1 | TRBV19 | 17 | CASSSRQAPKNYNEQFF
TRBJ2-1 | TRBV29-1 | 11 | CSVTAWNEQFF
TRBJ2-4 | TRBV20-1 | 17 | CSARARLAGGGKNIQYF
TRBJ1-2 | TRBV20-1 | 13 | CSARPGTGYGYTF
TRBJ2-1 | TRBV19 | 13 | CASSQNTYNEQFF
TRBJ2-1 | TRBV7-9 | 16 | CASSSYRGSSYNEQFF
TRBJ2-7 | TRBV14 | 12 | CASSASLYEQYF
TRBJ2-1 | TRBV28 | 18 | CASSITPSRYSSYNEQFF
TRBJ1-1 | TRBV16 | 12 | CASSHLTVGAFF
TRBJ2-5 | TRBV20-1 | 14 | CSARLGGNQETQYF
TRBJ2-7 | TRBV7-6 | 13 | CASSLALSAEQYF
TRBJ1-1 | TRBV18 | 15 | CASSPLVNGDTEAFF
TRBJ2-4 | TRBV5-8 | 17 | CASSYETTGLAKNIQYF
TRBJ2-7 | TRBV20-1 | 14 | CSASLRGRRYEQYF